Each of the 7 T cell receptor beta chains below was sequenced from the same sample in a study of cytomegalovirus exposure and HLA in healthy donors. Amplification used 60 Vbeta primers and 13 Jbeta primers. Here immunoSEQ multiplex PCR was the method, and the copy in TCRdb shows in-frame clones only, minus some. The sample contains under 300,000 clones, roughly 88% of which appear only once. Sequenced input: PBMCs. These receptors were obtained from a man in his forties in good health and CMV-seropositive.

This chain links TRBV4-3 with TRBJ2-1; 9 bases align to TRBD2. The V gene end was trimmed by 1 base and the J gene end by 0 bases; junction bases not matched to a gene: 1. This CDR3 contains 16 residues. Germline assignment: CDR1 LGHNA and CDR2 YSLEER. CDR3 region: CASSQGLAASYNEQFF. For the CDR3, the DNA is TGCGCCAGCAGCCAAGGACTAGCGGCCTCCTACAATGAGCAGTTCTTC.

This clone has a handful of counts. V usage is TRBV5-4 and J usage is TRBJ2-2; 7 bases fit TRBD1. The CDR3 covers 14 residues. The germline V gene encodes CDR1 SGHNT and CDR2 YYREEE (reference sequence). The ends lost 3 bases at V and 4 bases at J; junction bases unmatched: 3. The CDR3 loop is CASSWGQSTGELFF. As DNA, the CDR3 is TGTGCCAGCAGCTGGGGACAGTCCACCGGGGAGCTGTTTTTT.

The chain employs TRBV11-2 and TRBJ1-2; D might be TRBD1 (5 bases). CDR3 length equals 13 residues. V was shortened by 5 bases and J by 6 bases, with 13 bases between the two germline ends. Germline CDR1 and CDR2: SGHAT and FQNNGV. Here the CDR3 reads CASSHGRVNGYTF. The CDR3, as DNA: TGTGCCAGCAGCCACGGCAGGGTCAATGGCTACACCTTC.

The count of this clone is one. The V call is TRBV4-2, the J call TRBJ2-3, with TRBD2 matching over 13 bases. The CDR3 totals 18 residues. Germline lookup yields CDR1 LGHNA and CDR2 YNFKEQ. With V trimmed by 8 bases and J by 4 bases, 15 bases remained unmatched. The CDR3 loop reads CASSPASLAGGFADTQYF. The CDR3 region has the DNA TGTGCCAGCTCTCCAGCTTCACTAGCGGGAGGGTTTGCAGATACGCAGTATTTT.

The chain recombines TRBV27 with TRBJ1-1, with D hard to call. The germline V gene has CDR1 MNHEY and CDR2 SMNVEV (reference sequence). V was trimmed by 2 bases and J by 8 bases, leaving 9 bases between them. The CDR3 contains 12 residues. CDR3 residues: CASSLRGGEAFF. CDR3 in DNA: TGTGCCAGCAGTTTACGGGGAGGGGAAGCTTTCTTT.

The gene calls are TRBV19 and TRBJ2-7; 10 nucleotides agree with TRBD2. CDR1 is LNHDA and CDR2 is SQIVND in the germline V gene (reference sequence). The length of the CDR3 is 15 residues. J lost 0 bases, V lost 3 bases, and 2 bases had no gene match. CDR3 coding DNA: TGTGCCAGTAGTATGACTAGCGGGTACTCCTACGAGCAGTACTTC. As protein: CASSMTSGYSYEQYF.

The chain recombines TRBV7-8 with TRBJ2-1; no clear D. The CDR3 totals 13 residues. Trimming took off 1 base at V and 7 bases at J, with 8 bases between the two ends. Germline V gene sequence: CDR1 SGHVS, CDR2 FQNEAQ. The CDR3 DNA follows: TGTGCCAGCAGCTTAGGTCTAGAGAATGAGCAGTTCTTC. It is translated as CASSLGLENEQFF.